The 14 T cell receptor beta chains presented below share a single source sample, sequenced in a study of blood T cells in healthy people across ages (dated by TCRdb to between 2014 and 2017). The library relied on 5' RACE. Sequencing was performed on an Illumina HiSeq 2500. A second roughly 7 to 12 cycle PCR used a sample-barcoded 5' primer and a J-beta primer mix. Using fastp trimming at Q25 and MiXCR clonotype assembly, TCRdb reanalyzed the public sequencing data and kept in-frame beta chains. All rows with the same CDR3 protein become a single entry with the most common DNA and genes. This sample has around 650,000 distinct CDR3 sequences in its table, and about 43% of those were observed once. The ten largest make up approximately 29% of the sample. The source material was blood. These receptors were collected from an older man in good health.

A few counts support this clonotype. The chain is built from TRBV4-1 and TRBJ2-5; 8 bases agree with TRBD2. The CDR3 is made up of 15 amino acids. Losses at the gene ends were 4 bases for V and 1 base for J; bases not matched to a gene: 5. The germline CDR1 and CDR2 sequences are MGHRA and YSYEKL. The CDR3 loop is CASSRSGDVQETQYF. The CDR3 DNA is TGCGCCAGCAGCCGTAGCGGGGACGTCCAAGAGACCCAGTACTTC.

This CDR3 is CASSYSGAIHNEQYF. Written as DNA, the CDR3 is TGTGCCAGCAGTTACTCGGGGGCTATACACAATGAGCAGTACTTC. The gene calls are TRBV6-2 or TRBV6-3 and TRBJ2-1; perhaps TRBD1 as D (6 bases). The closer fit of TRBJ2-7 to the DNA end suggests the J call may be wrong. Germline CDR1 MNHEY, CDR2 SVGEGT. This CDR3 contains 15 residues.

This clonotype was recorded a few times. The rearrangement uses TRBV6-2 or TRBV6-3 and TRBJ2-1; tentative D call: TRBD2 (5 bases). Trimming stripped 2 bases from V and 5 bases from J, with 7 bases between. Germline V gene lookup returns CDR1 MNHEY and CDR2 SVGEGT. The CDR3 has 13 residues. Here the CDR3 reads CASSYGLHNEQFF. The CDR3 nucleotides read TGTGCCAGCAGTTACGGACTGCACAATGAGCAGTTCTTC.

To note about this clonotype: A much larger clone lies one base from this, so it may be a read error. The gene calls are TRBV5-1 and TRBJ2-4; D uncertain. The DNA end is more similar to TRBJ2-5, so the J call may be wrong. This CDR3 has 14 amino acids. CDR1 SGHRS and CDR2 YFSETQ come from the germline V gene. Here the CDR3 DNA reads TGCGCCAGCAGCTTTTCTCAGGTTTTAGAGACCCAGTACTTC. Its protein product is CASSFSQVLETQYF.

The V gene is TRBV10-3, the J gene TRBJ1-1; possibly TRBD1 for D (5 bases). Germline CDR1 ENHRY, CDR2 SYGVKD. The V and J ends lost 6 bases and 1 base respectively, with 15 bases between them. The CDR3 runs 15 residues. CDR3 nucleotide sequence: TGTGCCATCAGGGATCTAGGGGCCAAGAACACTGAAGCTTTCTTT. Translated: CAIRDLGAKNTEAFF.

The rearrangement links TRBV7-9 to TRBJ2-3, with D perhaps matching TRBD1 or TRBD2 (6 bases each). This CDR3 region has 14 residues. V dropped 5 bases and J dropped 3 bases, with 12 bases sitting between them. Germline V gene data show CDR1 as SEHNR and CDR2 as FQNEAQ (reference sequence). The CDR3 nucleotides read TGTGCCAGCAGCCCAAAGGGGGGTACAGATACGCAGTATTTT. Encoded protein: CASSPKGGTDTQYF.

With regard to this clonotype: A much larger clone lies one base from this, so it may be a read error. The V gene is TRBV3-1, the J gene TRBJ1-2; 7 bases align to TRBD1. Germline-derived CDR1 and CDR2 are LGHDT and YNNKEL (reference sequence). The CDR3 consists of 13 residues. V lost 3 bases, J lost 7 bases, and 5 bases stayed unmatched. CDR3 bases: TGTGCCAGCAGCCATACAGGGGAGGGTGGCTACACCTTC. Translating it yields CASSHTGEGGYTF.

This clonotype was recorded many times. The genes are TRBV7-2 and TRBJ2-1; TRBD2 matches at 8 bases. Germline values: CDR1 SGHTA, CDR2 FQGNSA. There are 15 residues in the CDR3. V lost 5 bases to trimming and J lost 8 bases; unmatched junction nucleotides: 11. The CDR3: CASSRRAGDGDEQFF. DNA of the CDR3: TGTGCCAGCAGCCGGAGAGCGGGAGACGGCGATGAGCAGTTCTTC. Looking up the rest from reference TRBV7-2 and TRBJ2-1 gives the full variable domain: GAGVSQSPSNKVTEKGKDVELRCDPISGHTALYWYRQSLGQGLEFLIYFQGNSAPDKSGLPSDRFSAERTGGSVSTLTIQRTQQEDSAVYLCASSRRAGDGDEQFFGPGTRLTVL.

CDR3 nucleotides: TGTGCCAGCAGTTACTCGGGACAGGGGGCGAGATCACCCCTCCACTTT. Its translation: CASSYSGQGARSPLHF. V usage is TRBV6-2 or TRBV6-3 and J usage is TRBJ1-6, with 12 bases aligning to TRBD1. The CDR3 runs 16 residues. Germline CDR1 MNHEY, CDR2 SVGEGT. The V segment lost 0 bases and the J segment 10 bases; nucleotides outside the gene matches: 4.

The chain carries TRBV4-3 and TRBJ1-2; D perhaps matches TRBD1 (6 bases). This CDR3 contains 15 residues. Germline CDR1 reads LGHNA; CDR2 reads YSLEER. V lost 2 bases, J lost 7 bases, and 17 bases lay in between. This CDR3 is CASSQRESGTSGYTF. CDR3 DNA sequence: TGCGCCAGCAGCCAAAGGGAATCCGGGACAAGTGGCTACACCTTC.

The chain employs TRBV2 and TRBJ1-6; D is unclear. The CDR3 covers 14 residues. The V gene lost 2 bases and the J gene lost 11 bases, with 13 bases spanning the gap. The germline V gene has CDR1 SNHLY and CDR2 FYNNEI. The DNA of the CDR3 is TGTGCCAGCAGTGAACGGAGAGGCCAAGCACCCCTCCACTTT. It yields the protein CASSERRGQAPLHF.

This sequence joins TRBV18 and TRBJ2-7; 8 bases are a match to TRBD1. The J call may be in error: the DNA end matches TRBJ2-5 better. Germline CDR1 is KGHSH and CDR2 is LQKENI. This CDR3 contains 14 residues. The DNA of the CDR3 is TGTGCCAGCTCACCGGGGACAGGCGAGGGGACCCAGTACTTC. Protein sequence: CASSPGTGEGTQYF.

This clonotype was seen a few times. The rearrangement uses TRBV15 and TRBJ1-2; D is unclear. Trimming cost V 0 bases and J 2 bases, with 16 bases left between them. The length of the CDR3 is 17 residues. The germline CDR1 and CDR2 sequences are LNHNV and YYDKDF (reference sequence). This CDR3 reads CATSRENSRVRNYGYTF. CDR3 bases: TGTGCCACCAGCAGAGAAAACTCTCGGGTCCGGAACTATGGCTACACCTTC.

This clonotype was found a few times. CDR3 nucleotide sequence: TGCAGTGCCCCCGGTGTGGGATTATACAATGAGCAGTTCTTC. Amino acid sequence: CSAPGVGLYNEQFF. The chain uses TRBV20-1 and TRBJ2-1; D is unresolved. Germline lookup yields CDR1 DFQATT and CDR2 SNEGSKA (reference sequence). V lost 6 bases to trimming and J lost 4 bases, with 16 bases between them. This CDR3 has 14 residues.